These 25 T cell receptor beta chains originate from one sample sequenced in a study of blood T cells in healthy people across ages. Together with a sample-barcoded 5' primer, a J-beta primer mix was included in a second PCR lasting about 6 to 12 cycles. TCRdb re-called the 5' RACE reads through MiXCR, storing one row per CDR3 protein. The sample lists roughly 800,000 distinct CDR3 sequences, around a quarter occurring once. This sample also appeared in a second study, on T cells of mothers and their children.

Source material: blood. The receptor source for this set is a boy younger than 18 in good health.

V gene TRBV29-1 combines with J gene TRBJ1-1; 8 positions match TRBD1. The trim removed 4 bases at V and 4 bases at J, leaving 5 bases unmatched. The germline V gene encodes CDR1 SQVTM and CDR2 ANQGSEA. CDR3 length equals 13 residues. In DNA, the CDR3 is TGCAGCGTTGCGGGACAGGCGGGCACTGAAGCTTTCTTT. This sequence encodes CSVAGQAGTEAFF.

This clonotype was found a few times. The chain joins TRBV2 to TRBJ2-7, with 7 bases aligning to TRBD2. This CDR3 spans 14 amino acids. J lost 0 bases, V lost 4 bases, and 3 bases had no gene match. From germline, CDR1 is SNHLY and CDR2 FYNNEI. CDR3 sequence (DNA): TGTGCCAGCAGTGCCCTAGCGGTCTCCTACGAGCAGTACTTC. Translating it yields CASSALAVSYEQYF.

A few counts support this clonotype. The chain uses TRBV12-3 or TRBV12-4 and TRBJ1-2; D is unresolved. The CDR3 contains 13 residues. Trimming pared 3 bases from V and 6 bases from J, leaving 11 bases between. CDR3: CASSFSGSDGYTF. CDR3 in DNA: TGTGCCAGCAGTTTTTCGGGCAGCGATGGCTACACCTTC.

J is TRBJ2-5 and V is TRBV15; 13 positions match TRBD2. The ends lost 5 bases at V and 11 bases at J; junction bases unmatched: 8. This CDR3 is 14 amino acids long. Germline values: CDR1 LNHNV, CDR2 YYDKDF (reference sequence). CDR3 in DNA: TGTGCCACCAGCCCCCACGGGACTAGCGGGGAGCAGTACTTC. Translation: CATSPHGTSGEQYF.

CDR3 in amino acids: CASRPKWGASSGNTIYF. The DNA of the CDR3 is TGTGCCAGCAGACCCAAATGGGGGGCCAGCTCTGGAAACACCATATATTTT. The rearrangement links TRBV7-6 to TRBJ1-3; possible D gene TRBD1, 6 bases. From germline, CDR1 is SGHVS and CDR2 FNYEAQ. V shed 6 bases and J shed 0 bases, with 18 bases lying between them. CDR3 length: 17 residues.

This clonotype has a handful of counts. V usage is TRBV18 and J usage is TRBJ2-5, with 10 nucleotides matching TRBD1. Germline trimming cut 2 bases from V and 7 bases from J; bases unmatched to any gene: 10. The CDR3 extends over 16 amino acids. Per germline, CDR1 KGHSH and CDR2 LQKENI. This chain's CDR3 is CASSPSTGQGHRTQYF. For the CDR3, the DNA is TGTGCCAGCTCACCATCGACGGGACAGGGGCACCGGACCCAGTACTTC.

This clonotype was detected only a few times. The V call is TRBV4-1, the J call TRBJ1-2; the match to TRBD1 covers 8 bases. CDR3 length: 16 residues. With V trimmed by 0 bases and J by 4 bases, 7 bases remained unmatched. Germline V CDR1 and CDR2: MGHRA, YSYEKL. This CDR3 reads CASSQDLTGGVYGYTF. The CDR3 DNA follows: TGCGCCAGCAGCCAAGATTTAACAGGGGGGGTCTATGGCTACACCTTC.

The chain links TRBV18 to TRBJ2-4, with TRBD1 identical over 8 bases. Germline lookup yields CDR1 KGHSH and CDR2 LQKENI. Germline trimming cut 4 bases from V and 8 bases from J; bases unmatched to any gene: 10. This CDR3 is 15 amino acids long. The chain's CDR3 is CASSLQGAFLDIQYF. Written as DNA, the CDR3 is TGTGCCAGCTCACTCCAGGGGGCGTTTTTGGACATTCAGTACTTC.

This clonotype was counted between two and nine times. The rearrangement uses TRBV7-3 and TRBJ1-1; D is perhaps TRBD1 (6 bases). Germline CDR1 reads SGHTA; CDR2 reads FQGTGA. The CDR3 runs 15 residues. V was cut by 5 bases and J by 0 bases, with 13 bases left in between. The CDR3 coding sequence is TGTGCCAGCAGCCCGCAGGGGATGATGAACACTGAAGCTTTCTTT. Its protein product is CASSPQGMMNTEAFF.

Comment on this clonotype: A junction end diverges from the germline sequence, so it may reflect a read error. As DNA, the CDR3 is TGTGCCAGCAGCCTCTCGGGCGGTGAGGAAAGACTGTTTTTT. This translates into CASSLSGGEERLFF. The chain joins TRBV12-3 or TRBV12-4 to TRBJ1-4, with unresolved D. This CDR3 spans 14 amino acids.

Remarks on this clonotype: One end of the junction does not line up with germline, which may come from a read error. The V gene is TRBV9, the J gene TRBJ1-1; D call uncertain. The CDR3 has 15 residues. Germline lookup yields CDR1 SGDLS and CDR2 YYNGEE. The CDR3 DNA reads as TGTGCCGGCAGCCCTTCAGACACAGTGAACACTGAAGCTTTCTTT. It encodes CAGSPSDTVNTEAFF.

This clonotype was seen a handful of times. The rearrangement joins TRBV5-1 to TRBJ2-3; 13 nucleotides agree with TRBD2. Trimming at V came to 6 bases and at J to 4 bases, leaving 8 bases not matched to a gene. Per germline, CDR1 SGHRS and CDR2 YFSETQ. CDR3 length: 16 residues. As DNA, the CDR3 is TGCGCCAGCATGGGGCGACTAGCGGGGGGCCCAGATACGCAGTATTTT. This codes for CASMGRLAGGPDTQYF. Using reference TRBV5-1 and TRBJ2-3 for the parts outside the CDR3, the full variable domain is KAGVTQTPRYLIKTRGQQVTLSCSPISGHRSVSWYQQTPGQGLQFLFEYFSETQRNKGNFPGRFSGRQFSNSRSEMNVSTLELGDSALYLCASMGRLAGGPDTQYFGPGTRLTVL.

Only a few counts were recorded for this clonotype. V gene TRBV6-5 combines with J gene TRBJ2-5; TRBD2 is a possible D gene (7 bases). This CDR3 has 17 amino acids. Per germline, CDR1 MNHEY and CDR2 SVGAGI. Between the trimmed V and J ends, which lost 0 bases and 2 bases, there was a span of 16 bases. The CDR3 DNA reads TGTGCCAGCAGTTACTCGTTTGCGGGGGCCCCTCAAGAGACCCAGTACTTC. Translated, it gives CASSYSFAGAPQETQYF.

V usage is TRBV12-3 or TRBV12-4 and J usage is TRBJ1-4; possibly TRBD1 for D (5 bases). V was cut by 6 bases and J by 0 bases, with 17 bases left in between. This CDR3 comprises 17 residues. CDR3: CASSPWVGVTTNEKLFF. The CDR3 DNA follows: TGTGCCAGCAGCCCTTGGGTGGGGGTCACAACTAATGAAAAACTGTTTTTT.

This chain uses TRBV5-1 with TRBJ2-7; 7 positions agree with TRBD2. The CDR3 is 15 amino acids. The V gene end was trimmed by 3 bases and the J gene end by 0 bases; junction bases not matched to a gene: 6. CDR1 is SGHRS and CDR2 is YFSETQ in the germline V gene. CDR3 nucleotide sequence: TGCGCCAGCAGCTCGGCGGGGGTGAACTCCTACGAGCAGTACTTC. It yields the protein CASSSAGVNSYEQYF. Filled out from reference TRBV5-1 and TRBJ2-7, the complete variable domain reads KAGVTQTPRYLIKTRGQQVTLSCSPISGHRSVSWYQQTPGQGLQFLFEYFSETQRNKGNFPGRFSGRQFSNSRSEMNVSTLELGDSALYLCASSSAGVNSYEQYFGPGTRLTVT.

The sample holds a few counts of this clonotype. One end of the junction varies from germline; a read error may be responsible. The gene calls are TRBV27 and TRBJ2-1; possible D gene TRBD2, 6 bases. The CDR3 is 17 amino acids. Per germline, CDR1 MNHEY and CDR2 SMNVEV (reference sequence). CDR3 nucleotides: TGTGCCAGCAGTTTATCGGCTAGCGACAGCTCCTACAATGAGCAGCTCTTC. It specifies CASSLSASDSSYNEQLF.

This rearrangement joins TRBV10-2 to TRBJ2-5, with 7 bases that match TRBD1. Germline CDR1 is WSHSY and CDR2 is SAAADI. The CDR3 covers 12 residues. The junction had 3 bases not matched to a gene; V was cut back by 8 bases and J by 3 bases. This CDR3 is CASGGQKETQYF. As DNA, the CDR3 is TGCGCCAGCGGGGGACAGAAAGAGACCCAGTACTTC.

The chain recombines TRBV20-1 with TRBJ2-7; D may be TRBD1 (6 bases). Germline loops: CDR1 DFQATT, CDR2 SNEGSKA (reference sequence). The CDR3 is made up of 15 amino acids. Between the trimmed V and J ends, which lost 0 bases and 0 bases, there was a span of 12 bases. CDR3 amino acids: CSARDRPGVSYEQYF. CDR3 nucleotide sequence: TGCAGTGCTAGAGATCGGCCAGGGGTCTCCTACGAGCAGTACTTC.

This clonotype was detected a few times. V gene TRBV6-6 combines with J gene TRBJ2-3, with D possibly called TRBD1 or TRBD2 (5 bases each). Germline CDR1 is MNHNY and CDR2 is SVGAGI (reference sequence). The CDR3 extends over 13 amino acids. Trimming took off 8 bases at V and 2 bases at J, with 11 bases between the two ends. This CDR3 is CASQGPFTDTQYF. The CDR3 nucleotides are TGTGCCAGCCAGGGACCATTCACAGATACGCAGTATTTT.

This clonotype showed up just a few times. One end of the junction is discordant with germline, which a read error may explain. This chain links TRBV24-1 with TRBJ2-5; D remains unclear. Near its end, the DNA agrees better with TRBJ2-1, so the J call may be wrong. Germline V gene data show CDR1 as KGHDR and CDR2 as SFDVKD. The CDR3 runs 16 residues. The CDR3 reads CATSDLDLPSYNEQFF. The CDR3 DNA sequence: TGTGCCACCAGCGATTTGGACCTTCCATCCTACAATGAGCAGTTCTTC.

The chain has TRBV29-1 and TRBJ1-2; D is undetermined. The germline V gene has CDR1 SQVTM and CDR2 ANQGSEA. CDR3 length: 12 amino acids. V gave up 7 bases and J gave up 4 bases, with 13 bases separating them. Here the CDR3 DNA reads TGCAGCGCGGACGGCGGAGGCTATGGCTACACCTTC. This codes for CSADGGGYGYTF.

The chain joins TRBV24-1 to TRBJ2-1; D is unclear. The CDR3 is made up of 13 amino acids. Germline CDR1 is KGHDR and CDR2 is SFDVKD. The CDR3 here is CPAELEITNEQFF. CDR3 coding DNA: TGTCCCGCCGAGCTGGAGATAACCAATGAGCAGTTCTTC.

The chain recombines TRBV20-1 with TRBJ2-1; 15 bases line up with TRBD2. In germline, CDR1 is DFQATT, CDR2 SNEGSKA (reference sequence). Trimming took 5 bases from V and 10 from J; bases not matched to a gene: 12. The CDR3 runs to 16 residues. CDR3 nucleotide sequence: TGCAGTGCTGGTGGGACTAGCGGGAGGAAGGTTGAAGAGCAGTTCTTC. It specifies CSAGGTSGRKVEEQFF.

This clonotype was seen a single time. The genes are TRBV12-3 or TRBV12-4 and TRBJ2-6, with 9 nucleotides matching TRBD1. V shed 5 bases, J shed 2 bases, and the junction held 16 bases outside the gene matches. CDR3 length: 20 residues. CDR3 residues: CASSERDQQGASTGANVLTF. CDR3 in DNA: TGTGCCAGCAGTGAAAGAGACCAACAGGGGGCGTCGACTGGGGCCAACGTCCTGACTTTC.

CDR3 sequence: CASSTTRGITDTQYF. The CDR3 DNA follows: TGTGCCAGCAGTACCACAAGGGGGATCACAGATACGCAGTATTTT. V and J are TRBV12-3 or TRBV12-4 and TRBJ2-3; D may be TRBD1 (6 bases). Trimming took 5 bases from V and 2 from J, leaving 14 bases between them. The CDR3 covers 15 residues.